Following are 16 T cell receptor beta chains from one sample sequenced in a study of cytomegalovirus exposure and HLA in healthy donors. 60 Vbeta and 13 Jbeta primers were used in PCR. The assay was immunoSEQ multiplex PCR, and TCRdb's table has in-frame clones only and misses some. The sample lists over 150,000 clones; approximately 74% were seen once. The specimen was PBMCs. All receptors come from a man aged 25-45 years in good health and CMV-seronegative.

The chain has TRBV19 and TRBJ2-3, with a tentative D call TRBD1 (5 bases). The CDR3 covers 13 residues. Between the trimmed V and J ends, which lost 2 bases and 3 bases, there was a span of 6 bases. CDR1 and CDR2 from the germline V gene are LNHDA and SQIVND (reference sequence). This CDR3 is CASSITGTDTQYF. DNA for the CDR3: TGTGCCAGTAGTATAACAGGAACAGATACGCAGTATTTT.

In this sample, this clone turned up once. The chain links TRBV9 to TRBJ1-2; no firm D call. Deletions cut 6 bases from V and 0 bases from J, with 6 bases between. CDR3 length: 12 amino acids. The germline CDR1 and CDR2 sequences are SGDLS and YYNGEE. The CDR3 bases are TGTGCCAGCAATTCGGCTAACTATGGCTACACCTTC. Its protein product is CASNSANYGYTF.

V and J are TRBV13 and TRBJ1-1, with 12 bases lining up with TRBD1. J gave up 6 bases and V 6 bases, and 14 bases lay outside the gene matches. The length of the CDR3 is 17 residues. Germline CDR1 and CDR2: PRHDT and FYEKMQ (reference sequence). The chain's CDR3 is CASRLRDRGLLGAEAFF. The CDR3 nucleotides read TGTGCCAGCAGGCTTAGGGACAGGGGGCTCCTTGGCGCTGAAGCTTTCTTT.

V and J are TRBV7-2 and TRBJ2-7; 11 bases map to TRBD1. V shed 3 bases, J shed 2 bases, and the junction held 12 bases outside the gene matches. Looked up from germline, CDR1 is SGHTA and CDR2 is FQGNSA. The CDR3 extends over 18 amino acids. CDR3 sequence reads: CASSLVGAGTGGAYEQYF. CDR3 in DNA: TGTGCCAGCAGCTTGGTGGGGGCAGGGACAGGGGGTGCCTACGAGCAGTACTTC.

This clone was recorded a few times. The chain is built from TRBV28 and TRBJ2-7, with 9 bases matching TRBD2. V lost 2 bases to trimming and J lost 1 base; unmatched junction nucleotides: 6. Germline V gives CDR1 MDHEN, CDR2 SYDVKM. The CDR3 extends over 16 amino acids. The CDR3 coding sequence is TGTGCCAGCAGTTTAAGGGGGCTAGCGGGGTCCTACGAGCAGTACTTC. The encoded protein is CASSLRGLAGSYEQYF.

This clone occurred a few times. This chain connects TRBV5-4 to TRBJ2-1; D gene ambiguous. Per the germline V gene, CDR1 is SGHNT and CDR2 is YYREEE (reference sequence). The CDR3 has 14 residues. The V gene lost 1 base and the J gene lost 6 bases, with 11 bases spanning the gap. CDR3 bases: TGTGCCAGCAGCTTGCGCACCAACGGCAATGAGCAGTTCTTC. Translation gives CASSLRTNGNEQFF.

As to this clone: Relative to the germline gene, one junction end is altered; a read error may explain this. The chain couples TRBV5-1 to TRBJ2-7; D possibly corresponds to TRBD1 (5 bases). Germline assignment: CDR1 SGHRS and CDR2 YFSETQ. This CDR3 has 13 residues. In DNA form, the CDR3 reads TGCGCCAGCACCTTGGCCCAGGGCTACGAGCAGTACTTC. Protein sequence: CASTLAQGYEQYF.

The rearrangement joins TRBV7-2 to TRBJ2-2; perhaps TRBD2 as D (5 bases). The germline V and J ends were trimmed by 1 base and 6 bases, with 6 bases remaining between them. This CDR3 spans 13 amino acids. CDR1 and CDR2 (germline): SGHTA, FQGNSA. The CDR3 coding sequence is TGTGCCAGCAGCTTAGAGGGAGCCGGGGAGCTGTTTTTT. Translating it yields CASSLEGAGELFF.

The rearrangement joins TRBV6-5 to TRBJ2-7; 12 nucleotides line up with TRBD1. The V segment lost 4 bases and the J segment 3 bases; nucleotides outside the gene matches: 4. Germline CDR1 is MNHEY and CDR2 is SVGAGI. The CDR3 is 15 residues long. The CDR3: CASSSGTGGNYEQYF. CDR3 nucleotides: TGTGCCAGCAGTTCCGGGACAGGGGGCAACTACGAGCAGTACTTC.

This chain joins TRBV7-9 and TRBJ1-2; maybe TRBD1 (5 bases). V was cut by 4 bases and J by 8 bases, with 14 bases left in between. Germline CDR1 is SEHNR and CDR2 is FQNEAQ (reference sequence). This CDR3 comprises 13 residues. The CDR3 loop is CASSSGGFTGYTF. The CDR3 nucleotides are TGTGCCAGCAGCTCCGGGGGATTCACCGGCTACACCTTC.

The rearrangement uses TRBV7-9 and TRBJ2-7, with TRBD2 matching over 10 bases. The CDR3 covers 15 residues. Trimming took 4 bases from V and 2 from J; bases not matched to a gene: 5. Germline V gene data show CDR1 as SEHNR and CDR2 as FQNEAQ (reference sequence). CDR3 DNA sequence: TGTGCCAGCAGCTCCACCACTAGCGGGGCCTACGAGCAGTACTTC. As protein: CASSSTTSGAYEQYF.

The CDR3 bases are TGTGCTAGTGGCCTAGACAGGGGTGACGAAAAACTGTTTTTT. It translates to CASGLDRGDEKLFF. This chain links TRBV12-5 with TRBJ1-4; TRBD1 agrees at 8 bases. In germline, CDR1 is LGHNT, CDR2 FRNRAP. The CDR3 consists of 14 residues. Germline trimming cut 6 bases from V and 8 bases from J; bases unmatched to any gene: 8. Filled out from reference TRBV12-5 and TRBJ1-4, the complete variable domain reads DARVTQTPRHKVTEMGQEVTMRCQPILGHNTVFWYRQTMMQGLELLAYFRNRAPLDDSGMPKDRFSAEMPDATLATLKIQPSEPRDSAVYFCASGLDRGDEKLFFGSGTQLSVL.

The chain employs TRBV5-8 and TRBJ2-7, with TRBD1 matching 7 bases. Germline CDR1 SGHTS, CDR2 YDEGEE. The CDR3 sequence is 14 residues long. Trimming at V came to 0 bases and at J to 4 bases, leaving 4 bases not matched to a gene. CDR3 protein: CASSLEGAGYEQYF. The CDR3, as DNA: TGTGCCAGCAGCTTGGAGGGGGCGGGTTACGAGCAGTACTTC.

The V and J genes are TRBV7-6 and TRBJ2-7, with 10 bases matching TRBD1. Germline CDR1 is SGHVS and CDR2 is FNYEAQ. After removal of 4 bases from V and 2 bases from J, the junction contained 2 bases not matched to a gene. The CDR3 loop spans 14 amino acids. The CDR3 region has the DNA TGTGCCAGCAGCTGGGGGACAGGGGCCTACGAGCAGTACTTC. This translates into CASSWGTGAYEQYF.

The chain carries TRBV5-1 and TRBJ2-7; 11 bases map to TRBD1. Germline assignment: CDR1 SGHRS and CDR2 YFSETQ. J lost 3 bases, V lost 2 bases, and 4 bases had no gene match. The CDR3 has 15 residues. The CDR3 bases are TGCGCCAGCAGCTTTAGGGGACAGGGGGTCTACGAGCAGTACTTC. Translating gives CASSFRGQGVYEQYF.

This chain joins TRBV10-3 and TRBJ2-5; perhaps TRBD1 as D (8 bases). The V and J ends lost 6 bases and 2 bases respectively, with 19 bases between them. Looked up from germline, CDR1 is ENHRY and CDR2 is SYGVKD. This CDR3 contains 16 residues. The DNA of the CDR3 is TGTGCCATCAGCTCAGACGACAGGGGAGGGCAAGAGACCCAGTACTTC. Its protein product is CAISSDDRGGQETQYF.